Listed here are 21 T cell receptor beta chains from one sample, sequenced in a study of radiotherapy plus CTLA-4 blockade in lung cancer. Method: immunoSEQ multiplex PCR; TCRdb's copy keeps in-frame clones and lacks some. The sample carries tens of thousands of clones, around 81% recorded once. Here the sequenced sample was peripheral blood, taken from a patient treated with radiotherapy plus ipilimumab. Source of these receptors: a human donor with non-small cell lung cancer that progressed on radiotherapy plus ipilimumab.

The chain employs TRBV7-3 and TRBJ2-2; D is perhaps TRBD1 or TRBD2 (5 bases each). CDR3 length equals 15 residues. Germline V gene lookup returns CDR1 SGHTA and CDR2 FQGTGA. V shed 1 base and J shed 4 bases, with 10 bases lying between them. CDR3: CASSLIAGSTGELFF. The CDR3 nucleotides are TGTGCCAGCAGCTTAATCGCAGGGAGCACCGGGGAGCTGTTTTTT.

The genes are TRBV4-2 and TRBJ1-1; D is unresolved. This CDR3 contains 15 residues. V lost 4 bases to trimming and J lost 2 bases, with 14 bases between them. Looked up from germline, CDR1 is LGHNA and CDR2 is YNFKEQ. The CDR3 protein is CASSPLAEFNTEAFF. CDR3 in DNA: TGTGCCAGCAGCCCGCTGGCGGAATTTAACACTGAAGCTTTCTTT.

The chain is built from TRBV5-4 and TRBJ1-1; TRBD1 aligns across 7 bases. Germline CDR1 is SGHNT and CDR2 is YYREEE (reference sequence). This CDR3 has 15 residues. With 4 bases clipped from V and 7 bases from J, the junction kept 13 bases outside the gene matches. The CDR3 here is CASSPLGTAGNEAFF. The CDR3 nucleotides are TGTGCCAGCAGCCCCCTGGGGACAGCGGGTAATGAAGCTTTCTTT.

The CDR3 sequence is CATVDINGYTF. CDR3 DNA: TGTGCCACAGTTGACATAAATGGCTACACCTTC. The chain uses TRBV28 and TRBJ1-2; D unresolved. V was shortened by 10 bases and J by 6 bases, with 12 bases between the two germline ends. CDR3 length: 11 residues. Germline V gene data show CDR1 as MDHEN and CDR2 as SYDVKM.

The chain recombines TRBV11-1 with TRBJ2-7; TRBD2 aligns across 10 bases. The CDR3 contains 16 residues. V lost 1 base and J lost 3; bases outside the gene matches: 6. Germline assignment: CDR1 SGHAT and CDR2 FQDESV (reference sequence). The CDR3: CASSLGPGTSDYEQYF. The CDR3 DNA sequence: TGTGCCAGCAGCTTAGGTCCCGGGACTAGCGACTACGAGCAGTACTTC. Full variable domain (missing parts from reference TRBV11-1 and TRBJ2-7): EAEVAQSPRYKITEKSQAVAFWCDPISGHATLYWYRQILGQGPELLVQFQDESVVDDSQLPKDRFSAERLKGVDSTLKIQPAELGDSAMYLCASSLGPGTSDYEQYFGPGTRLTVT.

This chain uses TRBV7-2 with TRBJ2-7; no reliable D call. This CDR3 is built from 14 residues. CDR1 is SGHTA, CDR2 FQGNSA, per germline. The V end was cut by 5 bases, the J end by 0 bases, with 11 bases between. The CDR3 bases are TGTGCCAGCAGCCCCCGCATAGGCTCCTACGAGCAGTACTTC. Its protein is CASSPRIGSYEQYF.

The chain recombines TRBV30 with TRBJ2-1, with 13 bases aligning to TRBD2. The CDR3 sequence is 13 residues long. J lost 8 bases, V lost 8 bases, and 6 bases had no gene match. Germline values: CDR1 GTSNPN, CDR2 SVGIG (reference sequence). The CDR3 nucleotides read TGTGCCCGGACTAGCGGGAGAATTGATGAGCAGTTCTTC. Protein product: CARTSGRIDEQFF.

This clone has only one observation. The chain combines TRBV5-6 with TRBJ2-2; no clear D gene. Trimming took 0 bases from V and 6 from J, leaving 9 bases between them. Per the germline V gene, CDR1 is SGHDT and CDR2 is YYEEEE. The CDR3 totals 14 residues. The DNA for the CDR3 is TGTGCCAGCAGCTTGGCGGTAGCCCCCGGGGAGCTGTTTTTT. It encodes CASSLAVAPGELFF.

In its sample, this clone was seen once. The genes are TRBV13 and TRBJ1-2; D is perhaps TRBD1 (6 bases). The CDR3 is 14 residues long. V dropped 6 bases and J dropped 4 bases, with 15 bases sitting between them. Germline V CDR1 and CDR2: PRHDT, FYEKMQ (reference sequence). CDR3 sequence reads: CASRKKGGVYGYTF. The CDR3 nucleotides are TGTGCCAGCAGGAAGAAAGGGGGTGTCTATGGCTACACCTTC. Looking up the rest from reference TRBV13 and TRBJ1-2 gives the full variable domain: AAGVIQSPRHLIKEKRETATLKCYPIPRHDTVYWYQQGPGQDPQFLISFYEKMQSDKGSIPDRFSAQQFSDYHSELNMSSLELGDSALYFCASRKKGGVYGYTFGSGTRLTVV.

The chain couples TRBV10-3 to TRBJ1-3; D is uncertain. The CDR3 extends over 14 amino acids. Germline CDR1 reads ENHRY; CDR2 reads SYGVKD. V was pared by 0 bases and J by 3 bases, with 6 bases between. CDR3 sequence (DNA): TGTGCCATCAGTGAGTCAGAGATTGGAAACACCATATATTTT. Its translation is CAISESEIGNTIYF.

The rearrangement uses TRBV19 and TRBJ2-7; 7 bases agree with TRBD1. J lost 3 bases, V lost 7 bases, and 12 bases had no gene match. The CDR3 contains 15 residues. From germline, CDR1 is LNHDA and CDR2 SQIVND (reference sequence). The CDR3 nucleotides are TGTGCCAGTAAGAGAACCGGGACAGAGATCTACGAGCAGTACTTC. The encoded protein is CASKRTGTEIYEQYF.

The chain recombines TRBV4-1 with TRBJ1-2; TRBD1 matches 8 bases. Trimming cost V 0 bases and J 4 bases; bases outside gene matches: 4. CDR1 MGHRA and CDR2 YSYEKL come from the germline V gene. The CDR3 runs to 15 residues. The CDR3 nucleotides read TGCGCCAGCAGCCAAGACAGGGGGCGCTTCTATGGCTACACCTTC. This codes for CASSQDRGRFYGYTF.

This chain joins TRBV5-4 and TRBJ2-1, with 8 bases matching TRBD2. This CDR3 is 15 amino acids long. The V gene end was trimmed by 1 base and the J gene end by 7 bases; junction bases not matched to a gene: 7. CDR1 and CDR2 from the germline V gene are SGHNT and YYREEE (reference sequence). CDR3 DNA: TGTGCCAGCAGCTTGTCGGGGGGGCCCGGTAATGAGCAGTTCTTC. Protein product: CASSLSGGPGNEQFF.

The V and J genes are TRBV5-4 and TRBJ1-4; no clear D gene. Trimming took off 4 bases at V and 4 bases at J, with 8 bases between the two ends. The CDR3 is 13 amino acids. In germline, CDR1 is SGHNT, CDR2 YYREEE (reference sequence). The CDR3 DNA is TGTGCCAGCAGCATCGACCATAATGAAAAACTGTTTTTT. Its translation is CASSIDHNEKLFF. The entire variable domain, with the rest obtained from reference TRBV5-4 and TRBJ1-4, is as follows: ETGVTQSPTHLIKTRGQQVTLRCSSQSGHNTVSWYQQALGQGPQFIFQYYREEENGRGNFPPRFSGLQFPNYSSELNVNALELDDSALYLCASSIDHNEKLFFGSGTQLSVL.

The J gene is TRBJ1-5, the V gene TRBV10-2; no firm D call. The germline V and J ends were trimmed by 3 bases and 6 bases, with 9 bases remaining between them. CDR1 and CDR2 (germline): WSHSY, SAAADI. The CDR3 is 13 amino acids. The CDR3, as DNA: TGCGCCAGCAGTGAAAGGGAAAGTCAGCCCCAGCATTTT. Its translation: CASSERESQPQHF.

This rearrangement joins TRBV28 to TRBJ1-2; D is unclear. Germline loops: CDR1 MDHEN, CDR2 SYDVKM. V was shortened by 0 bases and J by 5 bases, with 10 bases between the two germline ends. The CDR3 contains 14 residues. The CDR3 nucleotides read TGTGCCAGCAGTTTATGGGCAGGACCTTATGGCTACACCTTC. This gives the protein CASSLWAGPYGYTF.

The chain links TRBV10-3 to TRBJ1-1, with D uncertain. Trimming pared 0 bases from V and 3 bases from J, leaving 11 bases between. The CDR3 runs 15 residues. Germline V gives CDR1 ENHRY, CDR2 SYGVKD. CDR3 sequence: CAISESQVVDTEAFF. The CDR3 DNA is TGTGCCATCAGTGAGTCGCAGGTCGTCGACACTGAAGCTTTCTTT.

V is TRBV4-1 and J is TRBJ2-4, with TRBD1 matching 7 bases. With 1 base clipped from V and 1 base from J, the junction kept 4 bases outside the gene matches. This CDR3 contains 16 residues. CDR1 and CDR2 from the germline V gene are MGHRA and YSYEKL. The CDR3 coding sequence is TGCGCCAGCAGCCAAGCTCCGACAGGGGCCAAAAACATTCAGTACTTC. Protein product: CASSQAPTGAKNIQYF.

This chain's CDR3 is CASSQDISPPGIQYF. CDR3 bases: TGTGCCAGCAGCCAAGATATATCCCCCCCGGGCATTCAGTACTTC. V is TRBV4-2 and J is TRBJ2-4; D uncertain. Germline CDR1 reads LGHNA; CDR2 reads YNFKEQ. This CDR3 comprises 15 residues. Trimming stripped 0 bases from V and 9 bases from J, with 15 bases between.

V usage is TRBV29-1 and J usage is TRBJ1-2, with 10 positions matching TRBD1. The CDR3 covers 12 residues. J lost 8 bases, V lost 7 bases, and 7 bases had no gene match. Germline CDR1 and CDR2: SQVTM and ANQGSEA. The CDR3 coding sequence is TGCAGCGGTGGGGACAGGGGCTTCGGCTACACCTTC. It codes for CSGGDRGFGYTF.

This chain links TRBV5-1 with TRBJ2-7; the match to TRBD2 covers 11 bases. CDR1 SGHRS and CDR2 YFSETQ come from the germline V gene. V was pared by 2 bases and J by 2 bases, with 3 bases of the junction left unmatched. The CDR3 sequence is 15 residues long. The CDR3 sequence is CASSLLAGAAYEQYF. Here the CDR3 DNA reads TGCGCCAGCAGCTTACTAGCGGGGGCGGCCTACGAGCAGTACTTC.